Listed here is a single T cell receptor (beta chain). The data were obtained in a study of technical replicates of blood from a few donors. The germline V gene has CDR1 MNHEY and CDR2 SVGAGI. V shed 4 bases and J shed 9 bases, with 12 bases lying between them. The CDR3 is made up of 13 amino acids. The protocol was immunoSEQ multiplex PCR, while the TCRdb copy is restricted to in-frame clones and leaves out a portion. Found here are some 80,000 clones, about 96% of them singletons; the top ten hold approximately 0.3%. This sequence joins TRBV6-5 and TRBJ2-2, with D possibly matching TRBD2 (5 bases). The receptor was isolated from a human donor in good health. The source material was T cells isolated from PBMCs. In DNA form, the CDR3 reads TGTGCCAGCAGTTCCACCCTAGCCTGGGAGCTGTTTTTT. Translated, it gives CASSSTLAWELFF.